The T cell receptor (beta chain) described here comes from a study of cytomegalovirus exposure and HLA in healthy donors. Across the study: There were approximately 80 million unique TCRs (from HLA-typed donors) in an early data release. Study-wide results and caveats: Later analysis suggested most CMV-associated TCR beta chains were HLA-restricted. A prior analysis recorded that most TCR beta V segments were productive about 90% or about 30% of the time.

V lost 1 base and J lost 2; bases outside the gene matches: 1. In germline, CDR1 is KGHSH, CDR2 LQKENI. The CDR3 loop spans 15 amino acids. Note on this clone: Its antigen is currently unknown.

Vbeta (60) and Jbeta (13) primers were used in the PCR. Using immunoSEQ multiplex PCR, the repertoire was profiled, and TCRdb retains in-frame clones only, with some absent. The sample holds under 200,000 clones; about 64% are singletons and the top ten take over 1.2%. The sample comprised PBMCs. This clonotype was obtained from a man over 45 in good health and CMV-seronegative. The chain joins TRBV18 to TRBJ2-7, with 11 bases fitting TRBD1. As DNA, the CDR3 is TGTGCCAGCTCACCACAGGGACAGGGGGCCTACGAGCAGTACTTC. Translation: CASSPQGQGAYEQYF.